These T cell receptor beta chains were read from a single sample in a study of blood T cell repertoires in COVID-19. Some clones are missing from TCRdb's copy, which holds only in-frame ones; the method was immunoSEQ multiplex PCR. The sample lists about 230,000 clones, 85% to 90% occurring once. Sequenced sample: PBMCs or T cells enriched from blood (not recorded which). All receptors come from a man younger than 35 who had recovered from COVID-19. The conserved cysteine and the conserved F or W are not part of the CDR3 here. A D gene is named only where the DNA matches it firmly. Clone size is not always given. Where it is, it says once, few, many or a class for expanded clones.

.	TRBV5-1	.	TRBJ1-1	ASSSETENTEAF
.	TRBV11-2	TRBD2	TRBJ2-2	ASSLTGGPNTGELF
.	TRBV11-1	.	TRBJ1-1	ASSLYRPDTEAF
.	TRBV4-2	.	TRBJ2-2	ASSNRGLVFTGELF
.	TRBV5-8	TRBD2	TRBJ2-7	ASSLALAGVEQY
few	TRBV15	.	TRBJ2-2	ATSREVDTGELF
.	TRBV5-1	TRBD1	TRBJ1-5	ASSPGAWTGANSNQPQH
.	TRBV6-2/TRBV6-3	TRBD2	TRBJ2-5	ASSSPAGGQETQY
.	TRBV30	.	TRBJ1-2	AWRASFYGYT
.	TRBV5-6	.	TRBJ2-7	ASSDLQGEGYEQY
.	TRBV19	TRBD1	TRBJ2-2	ASSRTGTGGIGELF
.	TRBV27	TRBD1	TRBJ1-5	ASSRDRGGNQPQH
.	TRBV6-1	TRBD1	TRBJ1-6	ASSEMTGNNSPLH
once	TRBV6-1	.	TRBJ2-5	ASSERVGALAQY
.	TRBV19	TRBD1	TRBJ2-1	ASSSTGSSEQF
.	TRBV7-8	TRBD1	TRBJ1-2	ASSPKWGQGALGYT
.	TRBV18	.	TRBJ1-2	ASSPDSTNYGYT
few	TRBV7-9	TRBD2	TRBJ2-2	ASSLVSGRVGELF
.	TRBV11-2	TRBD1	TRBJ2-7	ASSSLYQQGVYEQY
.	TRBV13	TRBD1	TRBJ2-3	ASSPTPGQDTPTDTQY
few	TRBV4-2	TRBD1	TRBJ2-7	ASSQGQGVYEQY
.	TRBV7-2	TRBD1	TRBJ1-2	ASSSWTGNYGYT
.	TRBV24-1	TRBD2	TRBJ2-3	ATSDRLAGGTDTQY
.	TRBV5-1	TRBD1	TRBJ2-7	ASSPQGIYEQY
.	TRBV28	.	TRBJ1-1	ASSSRTTPSTEAF
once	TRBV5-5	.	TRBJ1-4	ASSLHRQAFNEKLF
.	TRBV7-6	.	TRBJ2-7	ASSNPVAESSYEQY
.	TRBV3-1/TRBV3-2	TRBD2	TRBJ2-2	ASTMTSGGENTGELF
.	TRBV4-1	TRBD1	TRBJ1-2	ASSQPLQGANYGYT
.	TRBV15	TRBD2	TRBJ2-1	ATSSPGTSARNEQF
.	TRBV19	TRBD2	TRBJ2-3	ASSIGGGAGGDTQY
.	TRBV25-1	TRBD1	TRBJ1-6	ASSADRAETNNSPLH
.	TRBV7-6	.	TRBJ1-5	ASSLRPGSSSQPQH
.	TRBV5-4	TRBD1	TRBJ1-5	ASSLDGQVNQPQH
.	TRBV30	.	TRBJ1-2	AWSGMVDYT